The 2 T cell receptor beta chains in this list originate from one sample, sequenced in a study of blood T cell repertoires in COVID-19. Sequencing was performed with immunoSEQ multiplex PCR; in TCRdb, only in-frame clones are kept and a portion is missing. This sample has around 91,000 clones, with around 79% found just once. The material sequenced was peripheral blood. The source of these receptors is a woman older than 75 with active or convalescent COVID-19.

The chain couples TRBV7-8 to TRBJ2-7, with 8 nucleotides matching TRBD1. The V gene end was trimmed by 5 bases and the J gene end by 5 bases; junction bases not matched to a gene: 8. The V gene's germline CDR1 is SGHVS and CDR2 FQNEAQ. CDR3 length equals 14 residues. The CDR3 DNA sequence: TGTGCCAGCAGCCCGGAGGACAGGGCGAACGAGCAGTACTTC. It yields the protein CASSPEDRANEQYF.

This clone was observed once. The gene calls are TRBV15 and TRBJ2-3; 12 bases are a match to TRBD2. The trim removed 0 bases at V and 4 bases at J, leaving 14 bases unmatched. Germline CDR1 is LNHNV and CDR2 is YYDKDF (reference sequence). This CDR3 is 20 amino acids long. The CDR3 loop is CATSRDPRASGRAGPDTQYF. The CDR3 bases are TGTGCCACCAGCAGAGATCCGCGGGCTAGCGGGAGGGCGGGCCCAGATACGCAGTATTTT.